The 22 T cell receptor beta chains below were found in one sample sequenced in a study of T-cell reconstitution after alpha-beta-depleted transplantation in children. Unique molecular identifiers tagged the TCRbeta library. From the PCR reads, TCRdb called clonotypes with MiXCR, one entry per CDR3 protein. The sample lists some 830,000 distinct CDR3 sequences; around 15% were seen once. Source: PBMCs, mostly from graft donor cells, taken 360 days after TCRalphabeta/CD19-depleted stem cell transplant. These receptors originate from a male patient between 10 and 17 years old who had a stem cell transplant for acute lymphoblastic leukemia, so the T cells may come from the graft donor.

This clonotype was seen only a few times. This rearrangement joins TRBV12-3 or TRBV12-4 to TRBJ2-7, with D perhaps given as TRBD1 or TRBD2 (6 bases each). V lost 6 bases, J lost 7 bases, and 16 bases lay in between. There are 13 residues in the CDR3. The CDR3 sequence: CASRPDKGGEQYF. The DNA for the CDR3 is TGTGCCAGCAGGCCCGACAAGGGGGGTGAGCAGTACTTC.

This chain links TRBV9 with TRBJ1-5; D gene ambiguous. Trimming pared 3 bases from V and 3 bases from J, leaving 7 bases between. The germline V gene has CDR1 SGDLS and CDR2 YYNGEE. CDR3 length: 13 amino acids. CDR3 DNA sequence: TGTGCCAGCAGCGCCGGGCTCAATCAGCCCCAGCATTTT. It yields the protein CASSAGLNQPQHF.

There are a few counts of this clonotype. J is TRBJ2-7 and V is TRBV27; weak D call: TRBD2 (7 bases). Trimming removed 2 bases at V and 1 base at J, with 12 bases between. Germline V CDR1 and CDR2: MNHEY, SMNVEV (reference sequence). The CDR3 extends over 15 amino acids. CDR3 loop: CASSLTGGLSYEQYF. The CDR3 bases are TGTGCCAGCAGTTTAACGGGGGGCCTATCCTACGAGCAGTACTTC.

This clonotype was observed a handful of times. The chain joins TRBV7-2 to TRBJ1-2; D is possibly TRBD1 (5 bases). Germline CDR1 reads SGHTA; CDR2 reads FQGNSA. The CDR3 extends over 16 amino acids. The germline V and J ends were trimmed by 0 bases and 2 bases, with 13 bases remaining between them. The CDR3: CASSLAHNRGNYGYTF. The DNA for the CDR3 is TGTGCCAGCAGCTTAGCGCACAACCGGGGGAACTATGGCTACACCTTC. Complete variable domain (other parts from reference TRBV7-2 and TRBJ1-2): GAGVSQSPSNKVTEKGKDVELRCDPISGHTALYWYRQSLGQGLEFLIYFQGNSAPDKSGLPSDRFSAERTGGSVSTLTIQRTQQEDSAVYLCASSLAHNRGNYGYTFGSGTRLTVV.

This clonotype was seen ten or more times. V is TRBV10-3 and J is TRBJ2-7, with 7 bases lining up with TRBD1. Germline CDR1 reads ENHRY; CDR2 reads SYGVKD. This CDR3 is 14 amino acids long. V shed 10 bases, J shed 0 bases, and the junction held 9 bases outside the gene matches. Here the CDR3 reads CATLTGPNSYEQYF. The CDR3 DNA reads as TGTGCCACCCTGACAGGGCCCAACTCCTACGAGCAGTACTTC.

This clonotype was detected ten times or more. The chain has TRBV3-1 and TRBJ2-1, with D tentatively TRBD2 (6 bases). Germline V CDR1 and CDR2: LGHDT, YNNKEL (reference sequence). CDR3 length: 16 residues. The V end was cut by 1 base, the J end by 7 bases, with 17 bases between. CDR3 residues: CASSQAGASHGNEQFF. CDR3 in DNA: TGTGCCAGCAGCCAAGCGGGAGCTAGTCATGGGAATGAGCAGTTCTTC.

This clonotype came up a few times. The rearrangement joins TRBV27 to TRBJ2-1, with 7 bases that match TRBD1. The CDR3 runs to 17 residues. Germline CDR1 MNHEY, CDR2 SMNVEV (reference sequence). Germline trimming cut 4 bases from V and 0 bases from J; bases unmatched to any gene: 9. The DNA of the CDR3 is TGTGCCAGCAGTTCCTACAGGGGCGGTAGCTCCTACAATGAGCAGTTCTTC. This translates into CASSSYRGGSSYNEQFF.

In DNA, the CDR3 is TGTGCCAGCAGTTTATCGGGGAAGAATTCACCCCTCCACTTT. The encoded protein is CASSLSGKNSPLHF. V is TRBV12-3 or TRBV12-4 and J is TRBJ1-6; D is uncertain. The CDR3 is 14 residues long. Trimming cost V 2 bases and J 7 bases, with 9 bases left between them.

Many counts were recorded for this clonotype. The rearrangement uses TRBV12-3 or TRBV12-4 and TRBJ2-5; 10 nucleotides line up with TRBD1. The CDR3 totals 15 residues. J lost 2 bases, V lost 5 bases, and 5 bases had no gene match. CDR3 protein: CASSDRTGGQETQYF. CDR3 DNA sequence: TGTGCCAGCAGTGACCGGACAGGGGGGCAAGAGACCCAGTACTTC.

This chain links TRBV30 with TRBJ1-5, with D uncertain. Looked up from germline, CDR1 is GTSNPN and CDR2 is SVGIG (reference sequence). With 0 bases removed from V and 4 bases from J, the gap between germline ends came to 13 bases. The CDR3 runs 15 residues. Written as DNA, the CDR3 is TGTGCCTGGAGTGTACCCACAGAACTAAATCAGCCCCAGCATTTT. This codes for CAWSVPTELNQPQHF.

This clonotype was detected only a few times. The rearrangement joins TRBV4-2 to TRBJ2-7; the D is unclear. V lost 1 base and J lost 2, with 6 bases in between. The CDR3 totals 13 residues. In germline, CDR1 is LGHNA, CDR2 YNFKEQ. CDR3 amino acids: CASSQVHTYEQYF. The CDR3 DNA reads as TGTGCCAGCAGCCAAGTGCACACCTACGAGCAGTACTTC.

This sequence joins TRBV29-1 and TRBJ2-5; 10 bases line up with TRBD2. J gave up 2 bases and V 3 bases, and 6 bases lay outside the gene matches. Per germline, CDR1 SQVTM and CDR2 ANQGSEA. The CDR3 sequence is 15 residues long. The CDR3 reads CSVDPGLAAQETQYF. In DNA, the CDR3 is TGCAGCGTTGACCCCGGACTAGCGGCGCAAGAGACCCAGTACTTC.

This clonotype was observed a handful of times. The genes are TRBV6-1 and TRBJ2-3; TRBD1 might be the D (6 bases). Germline-derived CDR1 and CDR2 are MNHNS and SASEGT. The CDR3 is 15 amino acids. The V and J ends lost 7 bases and 1 base respectively, with 15 bases between them. The CDR3 coding sequence is TGTGCCAGCAAGTGGGTGGGGGCCGGCACAGATACGCAGTATTTT. The encoded protein is CASKWVGAGTDTQYF.

The chain couples TRBV24-1 to TRBJ2-3, with 10 bases aligning to TRBD2. Per germline, CDR1 KGHDR and CDR2 SFDVKD. V gave up 3 bases and J gave up 2 bases; unmatched junction bases: 10. CDR3 size: 18 residues. CDR3 amino acids: CATSDVEREGLYTDTQYF. The CDR3 nucleotides read TGTGCCACCAGTGATGTCGAGCGGGAGGGCCTGTACACAGATACGCAGTATTTT.

This clonotype has a handful of counts. This sequence joins TRBV10-1 and TRBJ1-1, with 9 bases aligning to TRBD1. CDR1 and CDR2 from the germline V gene are WNHNN and SYGVQD (reference sequence). V lost 8 bases and J lost 4; bases outside the gene matches: 8. This CDR3 is 14 amino acids long. This chain's CDR3 is CASSPGQGSTEAFF. CDR3 nucleotides: TGCGCCAGCTCACCGGGACAGGGATCCACTGAAGCTTTCTTT.

This clonotype occurred a few times. The chain couples TRBV12-3 or TRBV12-4 to TRBJ2-7, with TRBD1 as a possible D gene (6 bases). V lost 5 bases and J lost 2, with 10 bases in between. The CDR3 has 13 amino acids. The CDR3 sequence: CASSQGTPYEQYF. The CDR3 region has the DNA TGTGCCAGCAGTCAGGGGACACCCTACGAGCAGTACTTC.

This clonotype was recorded a few times. The chain is built from TRBV3-1 and TRBJ2-7; D is uncertain. V was clipped by 2 bases and J by 0 bases, with 14 bases between them. Germline V gene lookup returns CDR1 LGHDT and CDR2 YNNKEL (reference sequence). CDR3 size: 16 residues. CDR3 sequence (DNA): TGTGCCAGCAGCCAACCTGGCGGAGCCAGCTCCTACGAGCAGTACTTC. It translates to CASSQPGGASSYEQYF.

The gene calls are TRBV5-1 and TRBJ2-1; D remains ambiguous. Deletions cut 4 bases from V and 1 base from J, with 12 bases between. CDR3 length: 15 residues. Germline CDR1 SGHRS, CDR2 YFSETQ. The CDR3 region is CASSKGLISYNEQFF. In nucleotides, the CDR3 is TGCGCCAGCAGCAAGGGTCTCATATCCTACAATGAGCAGTTCTTC.

This chain uses TRBV6-5 with TRBJ2-5; D remains ambiguous. CDR3 length equals 17 residues. Trimming took 2 bases from V and 5 from J, leaving 21 bases between them. Germline V gene sequence: CDR1 MNHEY, CDR2 SVGAGI. The CDR3 is CASSYRPPTAGGETQYF. The DNA for the CDR3 is TGTGCCAGCAGTTACCGTCCCCCAACAGCAGGCGGCGAGACCCAGTACTTC.

CDR3 amino acids: CASGLVLAGGPDTQYF. CDR3 sequence (DNA): TGTGCTAGTGGTTTGGTCCTAGCGGGAGGGCCAGATACGCAGTATTTT. This sequence joins TRBV12-5 and TRBJ2-3; TRBD2 matches at 12 bases. Germline V gene lookup returns CDR1 LGHNT and CDR2 FRNRAP. With V trimmed by 0 bases and J by 4 bases, 2 bases remained unmatched. The CDR3 runs 16 residues. Full variable domain (remainder filled in from reference TRBV12-5 and TRBJ2-3): DARVTQTPRHKVTEMGQEVTMRCQPILGHNTVFWYRQTMMQGLELLAYFRNRAPLDDSGMPKDRFSAEMPDATLATLKIQPSEPRDSAVYFCASGLVLAGGPDTQYFGPGTRLTVL.

The rearrangement uses TRBV6-5 and TRBJ2-3; 10 bases map to TRBD2. V gave up 1 base and J gave up 1 base; unmatched junction bases: 8. The CDR3 has 18 residues. Germline CDR1 MNHEY, CDR2 SVGAGI. This CDR3 reads CASSYFWTSGGRTDTQYF. The CDR3 DNA reads as TGTGCCAGCAGTTACTTCTGGACTAGCGGAGGACGCACAGATACGCAGTATTTT.

This clonotype was seen a few times. The chain has TRBV5-6 and TRBJ2-1; D is uncertain. The CDR3 length is 16 residues. CDR1 and CDR2 from the germline V gene are SGHDT and YYEEEE. V dropped 5 bases and J dropped 9 bases, with 24 bases sitting between them. DNA of the CDR3: TGTGCCAGCAGGACATGGCGGACCCTCTTCCGAAGTGAGCAGTTCTTC. Amino acid sequence: CASRTWRTLFRSEQFF.